The entry below describes one TCR beta chain. There is no known antigen for this receptor. The sample holds no much larger clone one base away, and base qualities are not on file. The entry originates in a study of cytomegalovirus exposure and HLA in healthy donors (dated by TCRdb to 2016 to 2017). A note on the overall study: An earlier analysis of approximately 640 of the donors reported roughly 270 Gb of sequence data and some 100 million unique TCR beta sequences from 190 million or so T cells. Both class I and class II loci were covered by HLA typing, at four-digit resolution. A later genetic analysis took genome-wide SNP genotypes for about 65% of the 666 donors and used that subset as a discovery cohort. Four to six DR-DQ haplotypes were handled as single units for association and clustering, since linkage in the cohort was strong. To study patterns of TCR occurrence, a later analysis re-analyzed previously published TCR beta repertoires from around 700 donors and added high-resolution HLA genotyping. The aim of the study was to test whether cataloging public T cell receptors could identify signatures of past pathogen exposure. The study combined high-throughput TCR immunosequencing, statistical association of individual TCRs with disease status, and machine learning to predict cytomegalovirus infection status. Alongside the repertoire data, information on donor age, sex, ethnicity and CMV serostatus was compiled. The study profiled the T cell repertoires of hundreds of subjects by immunosequencing and related them to cytomegalovirus serostatus. Among a few hundred genotyped donors of the cohort, an average of approximately 240,000 unique TCR beta nucleotide sequences were sequenced per donor, around 20% of them non-productive. Every repertoire in the discovery cohort had been generated on one and the same sequencing platform. An earlier analysis of several hundred of the donors applied high-throughput TCR beta sequencing to assess whether each TCR beta V gene segment acted as functional or pseudogenic. The number of typed donors differed by locus: about 629-630 for A, B, C, DRB1 and DQB1; approximately 520 for DQA1; approximately 600 for DPA1; and around 450 for DPB1. The later analysis used no new phenotypic data to find candidate immune exposures, relying instead on TCR beta sequences and their occurrence across donors. Besides the first cohort of 666 subjects, a separate validation cohort made up of roughly 120 different subjects was used. The genetic ancestry cluster associated with self-reported Caucasian donors included about 84% of the 398 genotyped donors. Roughly 300 gigabases of sequencing data and 70 million to 95 million unique TCR sequences made up an early release that covered about 640 HLA-typed donors. What the study reported, not specific to this receptor: Roughly uniform sequencing depth across donors was assumed in presence/absence analyses, although this assumption may not hold. A later analysis reported that several top co-occurrence clusters appeared linked to parvovirus B19, influenza, CMV and Epstein-Barr virus. In the study, 150 to 200 TCR beta chains were listed as associated with cytomegalovirus. In a later analysis, some 17,000 TCR beta sequences were associated with specific HLA alleles at a false discovery rate of 0.05. A further reported finding was that TCR beta sequences accurately predicted the HLA-A and HLA-B alleles for most subjects in the first cohort. In this cohort, only TCR beta chains were sequenced, and detectable features were limited by the absence of alpha or paired-chain data. While some public TCRs were present in many individuals, most TCR sequences turned up only very rarely across donors. The sequencing pipeline was judged likely to have produced a cluster of highly shared sequence variants as a technical artifact. According to a later analysis, TCR association rates differed among HLA loci, with DRB1 alleles showing the most associated TCRs and HLA-C alleles showing the fewest. The only immune exposure information available for the cohort was CMV serostatus. In a later genetic analysis, a missense DCLRE1C variant was associated with V-gene and J-gene trimming of TCR beta chains, and the association was replicated in an independent cohort. Three of the identified cytomegalovirus-associated TCR beta chains were confirmed in vitro to be specific for cytomegalovirus antigens. The classifier was reported to diagnose cytomegalovirus status with high specificity and sensitivity in both the original cohort and the validation cohort. According to the authors, the approach could potentially be generalized to other disease states and immunological phenotypes. The earlier analysis of approximately 590 of the donors excluded some 15 rarely observed V segments, including chromosome 9 orphons, because counts were too low. Linkage disequilibrium might explain the correlated functional status among segregating V segments, but an unknown experimental factor could not be ruled out. Compared with equally common non-associated chains, HLA-associated TCR beta chains in a later analysis were more clonally expanded and had lower generation probabilities. Strong co-occurrence of HLA alleles, especially DR and DQ, made assigning TCR associations to individual alleles difficult. Because HLA typing was missing for some donors at each locus, association tests included only the typed subset. In a later analysis, most CMV-associated TCR beta chains were found to appear HLA-restricted, with HLA associations seemingly driven largely by CMV exposure. Some IMGT-functional V segments, including TRBV6-2 and TRBV6-3, could not be distinguished by the 87-base-pair reads and were therefore excluded. In an earlier analysis of a few hundred of the donors, most TCR beta V segments were observed in productive rearrangements about 90% or about 30% of the time, broadly matching IMGT annotations. According to a later genetic analysis, donors in an Asian-associated ancestry cluster had fewer N-insertions in productive TCRs than the approximately 670-donor mean.

The library relied on the immunoSEQ multiplex PCR assay. For the multiplex PCR, a mixture combining 60 forward primers for TCR Vbeta segments and 13 reverse primers for TCR Jbeta segments was used. A multiplex PCR assay on genomic DNA amplified the CDR3 region of rearranged TCR beta genes. On the Illumina HiSeq System, the amplified TCR beta libraries were sequenced as 87-base-pair reads. From the authors' description of their analysis: Across the 600 to 700 repertoires, a later analysis counted 80 million or so unique TCR beta chains, roughly 11 million of which were shared by at least two donors. Raw reads were error-corrected and collapsed into unique sequences with a nearest-neighbor algorithm that merged closely related sequences to remove PCR and sequencing errors. CDR3 sequences were aligned to IMGT reference sequences to assign V, D and J gene segments. For a sequence to be retained, a match of at least six nucleotides was required to both a V gene segment and a J gene segment. A rearrangement was called productive if the CDR3 had no stop codons and remained in frame with V and J, and every other rearrangement was called non-productive. CDR3 was defined by IMGT convention, running from the second conserved V-encoded cysteine to the conserved J-encoded phenylalanine. The earlier analysis of 500 to 750 of the donors excluded any sequence lacking an unambiguous match to a single V gene segment. In an earlier analysis of approximately 560 of the donors, a V segment was called functional when productive rearrangements were above 56.7%, and segregating when the standard deviation between donors exceeded 5%. A statistical classification framework was built for diagnosing cytomegalovirus status from the catalog of TCR beta chain sequences. In a later analysis, V and J genes were assigned by comparing TCR nucleotide sequences against IMGT/GENE-DB human TR gene sequences. Using the TCRdist pipeline, a later analysis assigned CDR3 sequences along with most-parsimonious VDJ recombination scenarios. A later analysis defined each TCR beta chain by its CDR3 amino acid sequence plus V-gene family, and excluded reads lacking a unique V-gene family. A later analysis removed 550 to 700 highly shared, low-generation-probability nucleotide sequences to deal with suspected cross-contamination and a sequencing artifact. In a later analysis, a clonal expansion index for each public chain was calculated from normalized within-repertoire ranks of inferred template counts. In a later analysis, generation probabilities were computed with a VDJ recombination model fitted to out-of-frame rearrangements, and the resulting probabilities were checked against IGoR. Hypergeometric tests were used in a later analysis to score TCR-TCR, TCR-HLA and TCR-CMV co-occurrence, with a repertoire-size bias correction applied to the TCR pairs. A later analysis estimated false discovery rates by permuting HLA or CMV assignments 20 times. In a later analysis, co-occurring TCRs were grouped with DBSCAN, and TCRdist sequence similarity was added when clustering was performed within HLA-allele-positive subsets. Repertoires with fewer than 30,000 or more than 120,000 public chains, plus five repertoires with anomalous nucleotide sharing, were excluded from co-occurrence clustering. TCRdb stores this immuneACCESS table with in-frame sequences only. Part of the clones is absent; in the studies checked, under half of the shortfall reflects unresolved V genes, and no reason is known for the rest. The V and J calls and the clone size are those of that table, but D and trimming were determined from the DNA. The sample records 90,000 to 130,000 clones, 79% of which are singletons. In total, the top ten clones hold around 3% of the sample.

The cohort consisted of some 730 healthy bone marrow donors. At the time of sampling, every cohort member was nominally healthy, though immune exposures that went unrecorded were likely present. The donor tested CMV seropositive, placing the donor among the roughly 270 seropositive members of the cohort. Every donor gave a peripheral blood sample, and the peripheral blood mononuclear cells from that sample were used for TCR beta sequencing. The Qiagen DNeasy Blood Extraction Kit was used to extract genomic DNA from the blood cell samples. Trimming takes 0 bases off V and 4 bases off J; junction bases not matched to a gene: 3. CDR1 and CDR2 were assigned from the germline V gene as MDHEN and SYDVKM. Including the terminal cysteine and phenylalanine, the CDR3 comprises 15 residues. The retained sequence is limited to the CDR3, 45 bases, with the frame set at the first base.

Recombination linked TRBV28 to TRBJ1-3; 7 middle bases align to TRBD1. The origin of this receptor is a young woman in good health and CMV-seropositive. Sequencing was carried out using PBMCs. The base sequence is TGTGCCAGCAGTTTATGGGGGACAGCCGGAAACACCATATATTTT. This translates into CASSLWGTAGNTIYF. Where the CDR3 stops, the reference TRBV28 and TRBJ1-3 genes take over; the full variable domain is DVKVTQSSRYLVKRTGEKVFLECVQDMDHENMFWYRQDPGLGLRLIYFSYDVKMKEKGDIPEGYSVSREKKERFSLILESASTNQTSMYLCASSLWGTAGNTIYFGEGSWLTVV.